The present TCR beta chain was sequenced within a study of cytomegalovirus exposure and HLA in healthy donors. TCRdb's table, derived via immunoSEQ multiplex PCR, lists solely in-frame clones and lacks some. Altogether more than 100,000 clones are present, approximately 91% being singletons, with the ten largest covering 1.4%. This clone was seen only a few times. Antigen unknown. Study-level findings and limits: According to a subsequent analysis, TCR clusters from the first cohort were inclined to appear together in the 120 validation repertoires. Altogether, 164 TCR beta chains were recorded as cytomegalovirus-associated. Among the CMV-associated chains, three were confirmed in vitro as specific for CMV antigens.

The V and J ends lost 4 bases and 9 bases, in that order; junction bases with no gene match: 13. The CDR3 covers 17 residues. Germline V lookup: CDR1 SEHNR, CDR2 FQNEAQ (reference sequence). Sequencing was performed on PBMCs. This sequence joins TRBV7-9 and TRBJ1-5, with 12 bases that match TRBD1. This receptor was identified in a man aged 25 to 45 in good health and CMV-seronegative. DNA of the CDR3: TGTGCCAGCAGCTCCTCTCCGGGACAGGGGGCGTCTTGGCCCCAGCATTTT. The encoded protein is CASSSSPGQGASWPQHF.